The clone carrying this T cell receptor (beta chain) was found many times. Trimming took 3 bases from V and 4 from J, leaving 6 bases between them. The CDR3 runs 12 residues. CDR1 is DFQATT and CDR2 is SNEGSKA in the germline V gene (reference sequence). The entry originates in a study of T-cell reconstitution after alpha-beta-depleted transplantation in children. Unique molecular identifiers were incorporated into the prepared TCRbeta library. TCRdb independently ran MiXCR on the PCR reads; one entry per CDR3 protein. Of around 600,000 distinct CDR3 sequences listed, about 10% are singletons. The sequenced sample was PBMCs from the stem cell graft donor, obtained from the stem cell graft. This TCR came from a human donor who donated a stem cell graft to a child with acute myeloid leukemia. The genes are TRBV20-1 and TRBJ1-4; D gene uncertain. CDR3 amino acids: CSASGNNEKLFF. The CDR3 nucleotides are TGCAGTGCTAGCGGCAATAATGAAAAACTGTTTTTT.